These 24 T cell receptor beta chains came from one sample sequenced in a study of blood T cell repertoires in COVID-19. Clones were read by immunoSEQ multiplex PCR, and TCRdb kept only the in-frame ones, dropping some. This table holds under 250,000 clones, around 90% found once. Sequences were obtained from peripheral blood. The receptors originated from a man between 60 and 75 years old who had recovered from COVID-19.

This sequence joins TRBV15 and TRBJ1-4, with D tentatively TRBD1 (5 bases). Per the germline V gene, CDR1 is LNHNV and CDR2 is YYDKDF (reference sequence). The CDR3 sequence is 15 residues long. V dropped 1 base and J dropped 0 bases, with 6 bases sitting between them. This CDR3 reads CATSRAQATNEKLFF. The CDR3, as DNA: TGTGCCACCAGCAGAGCACAGGCAACTAATGAAAAACTGTTTTTT.

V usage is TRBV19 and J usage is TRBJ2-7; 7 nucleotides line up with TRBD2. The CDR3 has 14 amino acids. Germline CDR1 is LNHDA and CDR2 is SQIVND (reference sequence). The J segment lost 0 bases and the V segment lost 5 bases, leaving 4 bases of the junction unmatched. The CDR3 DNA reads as TGTGCCAGTAGTTTCCAGCGGGGCTCCTACGAGCAGTACTTC. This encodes CASSFQRGSYEQYF. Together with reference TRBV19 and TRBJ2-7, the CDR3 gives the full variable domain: DGGITQSPKYLFRKEGQNVTLSCEQNLNHDAMYWYRQDPGQGLRLIYYSQIVNDFQKGDIAEGYSVSREKKESFPLTVTSAQKNPTAFYLCASSFQRGSYEQYFGPGTRLTVT.

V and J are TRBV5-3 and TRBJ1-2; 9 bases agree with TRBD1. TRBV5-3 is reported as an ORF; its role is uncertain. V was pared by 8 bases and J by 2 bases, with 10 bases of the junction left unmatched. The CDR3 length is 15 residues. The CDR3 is CARGQGPYKNYGYTF. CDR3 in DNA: TGTGCCAGGGGACAGGGACCTTACAAGAACTATGGCTACACCTTC.

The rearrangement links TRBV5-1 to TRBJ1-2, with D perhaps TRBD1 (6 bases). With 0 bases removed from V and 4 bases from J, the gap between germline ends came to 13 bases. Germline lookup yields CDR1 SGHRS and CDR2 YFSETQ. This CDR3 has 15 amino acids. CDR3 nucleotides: TGCGCCAGCAGCTTGGATACAGGGTTGGGCTATGGCTACACCTTC. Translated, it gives CASSLDTGLGYGYTF.

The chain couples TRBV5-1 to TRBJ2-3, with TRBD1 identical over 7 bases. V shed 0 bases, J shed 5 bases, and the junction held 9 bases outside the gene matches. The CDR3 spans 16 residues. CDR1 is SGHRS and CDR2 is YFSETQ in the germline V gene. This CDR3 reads CASSLASSGQRDTQYF. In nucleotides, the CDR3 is TGCGCCAGCAGCTTGGCGTCATCGGGACAGCGAGATACGCAGTATTTT.

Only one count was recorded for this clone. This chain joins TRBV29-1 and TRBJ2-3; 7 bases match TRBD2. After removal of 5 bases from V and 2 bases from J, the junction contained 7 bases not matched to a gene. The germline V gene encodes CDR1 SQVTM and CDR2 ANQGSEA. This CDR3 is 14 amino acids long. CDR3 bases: TGCAGCGTTCTGGCGGGAGCGATCACAGATACGCAGTATTTT. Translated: CSVLAGAITDTQYF.

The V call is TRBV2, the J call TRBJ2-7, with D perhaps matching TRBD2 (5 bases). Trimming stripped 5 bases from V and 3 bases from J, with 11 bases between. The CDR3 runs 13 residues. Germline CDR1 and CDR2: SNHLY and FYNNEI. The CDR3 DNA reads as TGTGCCAGCAGTAGAAACCGGGACTACGAGCAGTACTTC. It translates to CASSRNRDYEQYF. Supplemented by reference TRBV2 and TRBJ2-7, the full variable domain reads EPEVTQTPSHQVTQMGQEVILRCVPISNHLYFYWYRQILGQKVEFLVSFYNNEISEKSEIFDDQFSVERPDGSNFTLKIRSTKLEDSAMYFCASSRNRDYEQYFGPGTRLTVT.

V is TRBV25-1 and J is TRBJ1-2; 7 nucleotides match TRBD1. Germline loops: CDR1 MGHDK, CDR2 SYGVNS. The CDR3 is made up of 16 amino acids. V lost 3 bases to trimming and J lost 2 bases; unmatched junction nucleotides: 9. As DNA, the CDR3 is TGTGCCAGCAGTGAGAAGGGGGCAGGAGGGAACTATGGCTACACCTTC. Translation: CASSEKGAGGNYGYTF.

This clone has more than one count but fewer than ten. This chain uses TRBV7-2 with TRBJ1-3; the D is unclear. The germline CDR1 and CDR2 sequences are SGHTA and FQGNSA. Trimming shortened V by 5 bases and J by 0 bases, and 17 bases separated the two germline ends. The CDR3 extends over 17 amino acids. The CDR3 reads CASSQISAASSGNTIYF. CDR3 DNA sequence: TGTGCCAGCAGCCAGATCTCCGCGGCGAGCTCTGGAAACACCATATATTTT.

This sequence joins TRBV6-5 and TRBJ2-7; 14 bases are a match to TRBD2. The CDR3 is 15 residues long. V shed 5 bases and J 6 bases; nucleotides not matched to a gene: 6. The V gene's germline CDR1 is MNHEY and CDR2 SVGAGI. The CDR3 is CASSPQTSGRVEQYF. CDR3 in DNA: TGTGCCAGCAGTCCCCAGACTAGCGGGAGGGTCGAGCAGTACTTC.

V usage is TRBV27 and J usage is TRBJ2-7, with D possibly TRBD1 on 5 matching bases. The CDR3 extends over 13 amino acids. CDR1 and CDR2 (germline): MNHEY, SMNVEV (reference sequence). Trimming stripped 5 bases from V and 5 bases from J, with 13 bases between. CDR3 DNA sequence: TGTGCCAGCAGTAACCGCCAGGGCCACGAGCAGTACTTC. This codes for CASSNRQGHEQYF.

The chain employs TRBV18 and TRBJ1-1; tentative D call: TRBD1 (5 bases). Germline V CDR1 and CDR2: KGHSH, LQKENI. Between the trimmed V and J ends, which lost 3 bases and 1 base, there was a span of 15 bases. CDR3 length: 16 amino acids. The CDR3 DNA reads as TGTGCCAGCTCACCGATAATCAAAGGGGCGAACACTGAAGCTTTCTTT. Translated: CASSPIIKGANTEAFF.

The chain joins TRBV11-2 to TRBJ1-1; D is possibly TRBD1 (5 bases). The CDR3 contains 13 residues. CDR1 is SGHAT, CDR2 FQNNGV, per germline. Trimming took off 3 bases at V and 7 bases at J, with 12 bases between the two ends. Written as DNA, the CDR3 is TGTGCCAGCAGCTTGGGGGGTGTACTTGAAGCTTTCTTT. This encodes CASSLGGVLEAFF.

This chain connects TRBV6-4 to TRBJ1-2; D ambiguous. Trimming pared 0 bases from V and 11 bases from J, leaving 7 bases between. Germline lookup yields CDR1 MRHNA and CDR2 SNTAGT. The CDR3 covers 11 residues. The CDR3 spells CASSDSRGYTF. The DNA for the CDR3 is TGTGCCAGCAGTGACTCGAGAGGGTACACCTTC.

CDR3 in amino acids: CASSFMSGPYEQYF. As DNA, the CDR3 is TGCGCCAGCAGCTTCATGAGCGGACCGTACGAGCAGTACTTC. The chain joins TRBV5-1 to TRBJ2-7, with a tentative D call TRBD2 (5 bases). V lost 2 bases, J lost 4 bases, and 13 bases lay in between. The CDR3 has 14 residues. Germline V CDR1 and CDR2: SGHRS, YFSETQ.

CDR3: CASSYSRTARTDTQYF. CDR3 nucleotides: TGTGCCAGCAGTTACTCAAGAACTGCCCGCACAGATACGCAGTATTTT. The chain couples TRBV6-5 to TRBJ2-3; no firm D call. V gave up 0 bases and J gave up 1 base, with 11 bases separating them. There are 16 residues in the CDR3. Germline V lookup: CDR1 MNHEY, CDR2 SVGAGI.

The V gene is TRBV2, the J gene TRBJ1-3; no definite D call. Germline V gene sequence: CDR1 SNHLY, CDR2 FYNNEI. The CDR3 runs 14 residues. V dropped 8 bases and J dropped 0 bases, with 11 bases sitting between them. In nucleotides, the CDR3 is TGTGCCAGCTCTGGAGGGAGCTCTGGAAACACCATATATTTT. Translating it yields CASSGGSSGNTIYF.

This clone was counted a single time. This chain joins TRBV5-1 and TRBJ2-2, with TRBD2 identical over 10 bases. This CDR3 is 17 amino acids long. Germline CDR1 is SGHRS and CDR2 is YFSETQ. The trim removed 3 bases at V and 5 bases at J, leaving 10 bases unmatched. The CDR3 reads CASSWLKREGRTGELFF. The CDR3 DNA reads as TGCGCCAGCAGCTGGTTGAAGCGGGAGGGCCGTACCGGGGAGCTGTTTTTT.

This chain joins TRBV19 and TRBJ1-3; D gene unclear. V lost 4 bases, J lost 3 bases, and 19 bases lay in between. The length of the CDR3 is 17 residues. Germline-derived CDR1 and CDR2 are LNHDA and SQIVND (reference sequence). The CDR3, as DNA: TGTGCCAGTAGTACACTTTCGGGTCGCGGGCTTGGAAACACCATATATTTT. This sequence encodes CASSTLSGRGLGNTIYF.

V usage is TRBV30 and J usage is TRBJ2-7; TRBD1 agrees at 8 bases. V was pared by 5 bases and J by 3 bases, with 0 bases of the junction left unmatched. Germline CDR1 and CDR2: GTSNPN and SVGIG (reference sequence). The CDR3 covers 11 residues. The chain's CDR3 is CAWDRGYEQYF. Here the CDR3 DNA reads TGTGCCTGGGACAGGGGCTACGAGCAGTACTTC.

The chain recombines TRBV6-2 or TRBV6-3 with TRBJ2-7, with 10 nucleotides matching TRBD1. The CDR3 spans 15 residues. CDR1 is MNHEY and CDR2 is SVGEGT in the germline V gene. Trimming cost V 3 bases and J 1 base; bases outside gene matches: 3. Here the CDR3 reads CASSYRQGASYEQYF. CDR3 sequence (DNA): TGTGCCAGCAGTTATCGACAGGGGGCGTCCTACGAGCAGTACTTC.

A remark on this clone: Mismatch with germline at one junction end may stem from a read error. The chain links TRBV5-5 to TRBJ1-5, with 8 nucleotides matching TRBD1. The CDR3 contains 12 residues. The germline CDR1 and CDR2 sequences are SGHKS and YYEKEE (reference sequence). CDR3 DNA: TGTGTCAGCAGCTTGATTGGACAGGGTCAACATTTT. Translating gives CVSSLIGQGQHF.

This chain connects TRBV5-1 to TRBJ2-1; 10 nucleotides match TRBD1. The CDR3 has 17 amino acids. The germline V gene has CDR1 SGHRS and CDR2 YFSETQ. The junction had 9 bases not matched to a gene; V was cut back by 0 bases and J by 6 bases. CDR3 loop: CASSLASGGTGVNEQFF. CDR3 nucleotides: TGCGCCAGCAGCTTGGCGTCAGGGGGGACAGGGGTCAATGAGCAGTTCTTC.

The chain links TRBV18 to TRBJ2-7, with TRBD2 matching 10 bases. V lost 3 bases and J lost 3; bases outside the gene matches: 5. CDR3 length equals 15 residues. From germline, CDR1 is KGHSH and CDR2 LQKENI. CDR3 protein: CASSPDPSGSYEQYF. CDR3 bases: TGTGCCAGCTCACCGGATCCTAGCGGGAGCTACGAGCAGTACTTC.